The 10 T cell receptor beta chains given below trace back to one sample, sequenced in a study of immune characterization of retroperitoneal liposarcoma. TCRdb analysed the PCR reads with MiXCR anew, one entry per CDR3 protein. Here the sample spans thousands of distinct CDR3 sequences, approximately 49% being singletons. The sequenced material came from tumor tissue. The source is a male donor with retroperitoneal liposarcoma.

This clonotype was seen more than once but under ten times. The chain is built from TRBV6-1 and TRBJ2-1, with D possibly TRBD1 on 6 matching bases. The V gene's germline CDR1 is MNHNS and CDR2 SASEGT. Trimming stripped 6 bases from V and 2 bases from J, with 17 bases between. This CDR3 spans 16 amino acids. Written as DNA, the CDR3 is TGTGCCAGCAGCCTTGTACAGGGTAGGGCCTACAATGAGCAGTTCTTC. Translating it yields CASSLVQGRAYNEQFF.

This sequence joins TRBV3-1 and TRBJ2-1; unclear D gene. The germline gives CDR1 LGHDT, CDR2 YNNKEL (reference sequence). This CDR3 is 11 amino acids long. V dropped 5 bases and J dropped 9 bases, with 8 bases sitting between them. As DNA, the CDR3 is TGTGCCAGCAGCTTTCTTGGTGAGCAGTTCTTC. Translation gives CASSFLGEQFF.

Written as DNA, the CDR3 is TGTGCCAGCAGTTTAAATACAGGGGAGGAAAAACTGTTTTTT. This encodes CASSLNTGEEKLFF. This chain uses TRBV12-3 or TRBV12-4 with TRBJ1-4; TRBD1 agrees at 7 bases. The ends lost 2 bases at V and 8 bases at J; junction bases unmatched: 5. The CDR3 extends over 14 amino acids.

This clonotype was picked up a small number of times. This chain links TRBV6-1 with TRBJ2-4; D might be TRBD2 (6 bases). The CDR3 covers 19 residues. Trimming took 0 bases from V and 0 from J, leaving 18 bases between them. Per germline, CDR1 MNHNS and CDR2 SASEGT. The CDR3 sequence: CASSEAAGKELLAKNIQYF. The CDR3 DNA is TGTGCCAGCAGTGAAGCTGCGGGGAAAGAACTTTTAGCCAAAAACATTCAGTACTTC.

Turning to this clonotype: This may come from a read error, since a much larger clone is one base off. The V gene is TRBV6-6, the J gene TRBJ2-1; weak D call: TRBD1 (6 bases). V was cut by 2 bases and J by 13 bases, with 15 bases left in between. The CDR3 is 13 amino acids. Germline loops: CDR1 MNHNY, CDR2 SVGAGI (reference sequence). This chain's CDR3 is CASSYGGWETQFF. The CDR3 coding sequence is TGTGCCAGCAGTTACGGGGGCTGGGAGACCCAGTTCTTC.

This clonotype showed up just a few times. The V and J genes are TRBV6-1 and TRBJ1-6, with 12 bases aligning to TRBD1. Germline CDR1 is MNHNS and CDR2 is SASEGT. This CDR3 comprises 15 residues. Losses at the gene ends were 4 bases for V and 10 bases for J; bases not matched to a gene: 5. The CDR3 region has the DNA TGTGCCAGCAGTGTCGGGACAGGGGGCAGGTCACCCCTCCACTTT. The encoded protein is CASSVGTGGRSPLHF.

The chain uses TRBV6-1 and TRBJ2-1, with D uncertain. Germline V lookup: CDR1 MNHNS, CDR2 SASEGT. There are 15 residues in the CDR3. The germline V and J ends were trimmed by 4 bases and 2 bases, with 12 bases remaining between them. CDR3 sequence reads: CASSGSLDAYNEQFF. CDR3 nucleotide sequence: TGTGCCAGCAGTGGCTCATTAGACGCCTACAATGAGCAGTTCTTC.

The chain is built from TRBV12-3 or TRBV12-4 and TRBJ2-1; 8 bases agree with TRBD1. V lost 6 bases to trimming and J lost 7 bases; unmatched junction nucleotides: 11. This CDR3 has 15 amino acids. The chain's CDR3 is CASSSRTGNINEQFF. CDR3 sequence (DNA): TGTGCCAGCAGCTCGAGGACAGGGAACATTAATGAGCAGTTCTTC.

This chain connects TRBV7-9 to TRBJ2-3, with a possible D match to TRBD1 (6 bases). Deletions cut 3 bases from V and 0 bases from J, with 10 bases between. The CDR3 runs 15 residues. CDR1 and CDR2 (germline): SEHNR, FQNEAQ (reference sequence). Here the CDR3 reads CASSFRDRSTDTQYF. DNA of the CDR3: TGTGCCAGCAGCTTTCGTGACAGGAGCACAGATACGCAGTATTTT.

By frequency in the sample, this clonotype is large. The genes are TRBV11-2 and TRBJ1-1; no reliable D call. The V gene lost 2 bases and the J gene lost 1 base, with 11 bases spanning the gap. This CDR3 spans 15 amino acids. In germline, CDR1 is SGHAT, CDR2 FQNNGV. The CDR3: CASSLRRGQNTEAFF. The CDR3 DNA reads TGTGCCAGCAGCTTACGGCGTGGGCAGAACACTGAAGCTTTCTTT.